These 10 T cell receptor beta chains came from one sample sequenced in a study of monozygotic twins with inflammatory bowel disease. TCRdb reprocessed the 5' RACE reads, with one entry per CDR3 protein and no DNA. The table lists 300,000 to 450,000 distinct CDR3 sequences. The sequenced sample was blood. These receptors were obtained from a human donor with ulcerative colitis or Crohn's disease, or a healthy co-twin of an affected twin (not recorded which).

The chain carries TRBV5-4 and TRBJ1-1. Germline CDR1 is SGHNT and CDR2 is YYREEE (reference sequence). The CDR3 is made up of 12 amino acids. The CDR3 loop reads CASSLAQGEAFF.

The chain joins TRBV5-1 to TRBJ1-6. The CDR3 loop spans 16 amino acids. Per the germline V gene, CDR1 is SGHRS and CDR2 is YFSETQ. CDR3 loop: CASSSDGSSYNSPLHF. Drawing the rest from reference TRBV5-1 and TRBJ1-6, the complete variable domain is KAGVTQTPRYLIKTRGQQVTLSCSPISGHRSVSWYQQTPGQGLQFLFEYFSETQRNKGNFPGRFSGRQFSNSRSEMNVSTLELGDSALYLCASSSDGSSYNSPLHFGNGTRLTVT.

The chain couples TRBV5-1 to TRBJ2-5; the TCRdb D gene call, TRBD1, has no DNA to confirm it. Germline V gives CDR1 SGHRS, CDR2 YFSETQ. There are 17 residues in the CDR3. CDR3: CASSLNRPGVGGETQYF.

The gene calls are TRBV4-1 and TRBJ2-4; TCRdb reports TRBD2, a call that lacks DNA to check it against. This CDR3 has 18 residues. CDR1 is MGHRA and CDR2 is YSYEKL in the germline V gene. The CDR3 sequence: CASSQDPQVALDPNIQYF.

The CDR3 loop is CASSHQFPGLDLTYNEQFF. The chain links TRBV4-3 to TRBJ2-1; TCRdb's D call of TRBD2 is untestable without DNA. Germline CDR1 reads LGHNA; CDR2 reads YSLEER. This CDR3 comprises 19 residues.

This sequence joins TRBV29-1 and TRBJ2-3; TCRdb proposes TRBD1, but this gene call is untestable without DNA. The CDR3 is 14 amino acids. CDR1 and CDR2 from the germline V gene are SQVTM and ANQGSEA. The CDR3 spells CSVEGDTGTDTQYF.

The chain couples TRBV5-5 to TRBJ2-7; TCRdb calls TRBD2, which cannot be checked without DNA. The CDR3 length is 17 residues. Germline lookup yields CDR1 SGHKS and CDR2 YYEKEE (reference sequence). CDR3 loop: CASSLPSLQRGTYEQYF.

The genes are TRBV18 and TRBJ2-7; the D call from TCRdb, TRBD2, cannot be confirmed without DNA. This CDR3 is built from 13 residues. Germline loops: CDR1 KGHSH, CDR2 LQKENI. CDR3 in amino acids: CASSLGPPYEQYF.

The chain is built from TRBV4-1 and TRBJ2-3; TCRdb's D gene call, TRBD1, goes unchecked for lack of DNA. There are 16 residues in the CDR3. Germline V CDR1 and CDR2: MGHRA, YSYEKL. The CDR3 reads CASSQPRGRVGDTQYF.

The rearrangement uses TRBV20-1 and TRBJ2-7; TCRdb designates TRBD2, a call that cannot be tested without DNA. Germline V CDR1 and CDR2: DFQATT, SNEGSKA (reference sequence). This CDR3 has 13 residues. The CDR3 spells CSARDRGPREQYF.